This T cell receptor beta chain was obtained from a study of shared T cell receptors in the human thymus. Germline CDR1 is MNHEY and CDR2 is SMNVEV (reference sequence). Trimming pared 4 bases from V and 8 bases from J, leaving 19 bases between. This CDR3 is built from 15 residues. The protocol was immunoSEQ multiplex PCR, while the TCRdb copy is restricted to in-frame clones and leaves out a portion. The sample carries some 700,000 clones, around 85% recorded once. This sample was also put to use in a study of human thymus T cells.

V and J are TRBV27 and TRBJ2-3, with TRBD2 as a possible D gene (6 bases). This TCR came from a girl under three years old with a congenital heart defect. Sequences were obtained from thymocytes. CDR3 residues: CASSSPPRRGGTQYF. The CDR3 DNA sequence: TGTGCCAGCAGTTCGCCACCTAGGAGGGGCGGTACGCAGTATTTT.